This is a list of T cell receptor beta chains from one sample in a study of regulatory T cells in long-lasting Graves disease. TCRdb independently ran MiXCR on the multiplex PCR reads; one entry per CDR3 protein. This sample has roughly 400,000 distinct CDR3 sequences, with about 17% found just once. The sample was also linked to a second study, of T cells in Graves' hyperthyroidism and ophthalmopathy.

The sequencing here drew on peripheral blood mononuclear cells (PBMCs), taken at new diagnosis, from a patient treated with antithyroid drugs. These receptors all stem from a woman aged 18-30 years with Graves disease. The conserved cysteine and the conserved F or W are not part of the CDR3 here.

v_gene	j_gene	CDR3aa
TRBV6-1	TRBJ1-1	ASSESGYKAEAF
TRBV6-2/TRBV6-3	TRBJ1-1	ASIRTGWNTEAF
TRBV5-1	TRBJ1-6	ASSLGGTNNSPLH
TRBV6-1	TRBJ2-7	ASSKTGGSEQY
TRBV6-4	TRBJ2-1	ASSELAGGNNEQF
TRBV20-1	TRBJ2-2	SARLGLAGAWNTGELF
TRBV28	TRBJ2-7	ASSFPRRQYSYEQY
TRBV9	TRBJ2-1	ASSVGLAPYNEQF
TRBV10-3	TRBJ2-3	AISESFSGRLEGITDTQY
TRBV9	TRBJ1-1	ASSERHNTEAF
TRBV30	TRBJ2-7	AWSVKQGRTYEQY
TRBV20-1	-	SARDYSTTSGREETQY
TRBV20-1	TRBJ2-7	SARAQRVSPYEQY
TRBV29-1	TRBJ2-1	SVGALGGLSEQF
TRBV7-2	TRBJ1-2	ASSLMTGGADGYT
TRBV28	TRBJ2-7	ASSPGTSGSQYEQY
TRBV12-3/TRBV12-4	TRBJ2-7	ASSLYLTYEQY
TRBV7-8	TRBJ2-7	ASSLVRGAEQY
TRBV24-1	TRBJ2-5	ATSDQGVTQY
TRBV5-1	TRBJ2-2	ASRETPNTGELF
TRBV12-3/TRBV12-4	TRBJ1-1	ASSLAIGLETF
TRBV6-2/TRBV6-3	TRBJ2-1	ASRAGAYNEQF
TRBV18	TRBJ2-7	ASSPPTPRGQQY
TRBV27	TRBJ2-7	ASSRGLAGGPYEQY
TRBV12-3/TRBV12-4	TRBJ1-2	ASSLGSHYGYT
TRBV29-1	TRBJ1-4	SVGGTGGEKLF
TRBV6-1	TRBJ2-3	ASSERTPGADTQY
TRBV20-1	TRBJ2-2	SARGPDSGELF
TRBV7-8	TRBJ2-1	ASSYGLAYNEQF
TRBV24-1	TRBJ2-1	ATSPGLANYNEQF
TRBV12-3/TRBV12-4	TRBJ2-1	ASSFWDRGVGSYNEQF
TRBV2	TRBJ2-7	ASGGAGRDEQY
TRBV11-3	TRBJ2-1	ASSLVFEGAEQF
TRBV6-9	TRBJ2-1	ASSYDGLTVTEQF
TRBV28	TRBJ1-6	ASSYRQGNSPLH
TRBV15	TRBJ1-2	ATSRDPRSYGYT
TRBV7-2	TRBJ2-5	ASRPGPQRETQY
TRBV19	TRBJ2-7	ASSMSGSSHEQY
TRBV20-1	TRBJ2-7	SATGTGNYEQY
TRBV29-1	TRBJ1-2	SVEDQGGLAGYT
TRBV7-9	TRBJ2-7	ASSDRQGHEQY
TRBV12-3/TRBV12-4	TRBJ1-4	ASSGGIGTAKGEKLF
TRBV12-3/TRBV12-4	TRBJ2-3	ASSPHAGGSTDTQY
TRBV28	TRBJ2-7	ASSLFPGSYEQY
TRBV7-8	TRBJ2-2	ASSLLVLTGELF
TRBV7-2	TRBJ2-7	ASSPGQWSYEQY
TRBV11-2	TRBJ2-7	ASSLGSRTYEQY
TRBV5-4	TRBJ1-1	ASSPKQGLGTEAF
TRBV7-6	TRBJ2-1	ASSSEWGNEQF
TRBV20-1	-	MLRAIQDWGYGYT
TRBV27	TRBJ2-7	ASSLTTGVAYEQY
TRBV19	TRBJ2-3	ASSMLGAQTDTQY